This TCR beta chain emerged from a study of CD8 T cells in ankylosing spondylitis. Study observations and caveats: Past studies reported some motif variants in reactive arthritis synovial fluid and blood. Characteristic of ankylosing spondylitis blood, it appeared, was a TCR beta motif comprising roughly 8 highly homologous variants. Reportedly, matched ankylosing spondylitis synovial fluid was significantly enriched for disease-linked clones. CD8+ disease-linked clones were present at relatively low frequencies in blood.

Germline V gene sequence: CDR1 DFQATT, CDR2 SNEGSKA (reference sequence). This CDR3 has 15 amino acids. Trimming stripped 0 bases from V and 12 bases from J, with 21 bases between. With regard to this clonotype: Its antigen is as yet unknown.

Quantitative 5'-RACE with molecular barcodes produced the TCR beta libraries. Each CDR3 protein gets one entry after TCRdb re-called the 5' RACE reads with MiXCR. The profile shows over 450,000 distinct CDR3 sequences, over 9.5% of them singletons. The receptor comes from a male donor with ankylosing spondylitis. The sequenced sample consisted of blood, either unsorted or a sorted T cell fraction (not recorded which). This rearrangement joins TRBV20-1 to TRBJ2-1; D remains ambiguous. CDR3 protein: CSARDLGWRFVSQFF. The CDR3 bases are TGCAGTGCTAGAGACTTAGGGTGGCGATTCGTATCGCAGTTCTTC.